One and the same sample provided the 32 T cell receptor beta chains below, sequenced in a study of HIV-infected patients and healthy controls. In TCRdb, the 5' RACE reads were re-called with MiXCR into one record per CDR3 protein. The sample records about 64,000 distinct CDR3 sequences, about 19% being singletons. Sample: CD4+ T cells from blood. All receptors come from a human donor in good health.

This clonotype has more than one count but fewer than ten. This chain connects TRBV5-4 to TRBJ2-3; no clear D. Looked up from germline, CDR1 is SGHNT and CDR2 is YYREEE (reference sequence). Trimming removed 4 bases at V and 2 bases at J, with 17 bases between. This CDR3 spans 16 amino acids. CDR3 DNA sequence: TGTGCCAGCAGCAGAGGTGCCTCCCGTTCCACAGATACGCAGTATTTT. Its protein product is CASSRGASRSTDTQYF. Combining the CDR3 with reference TRBV5-4 and TRBJ2-3 gives the whole variable domain ETGVTQSPTHLIKTRGQQVTLRCSSQSGHNTVSWYQQALGQGPQFIFQYYREEENGRGNFPPRFSGLQFPNYSSELNVNALELDDSALYLCASSRGASRSTDTQYFGPGTRLTVL.

The table lists this clonotype with many counts. V and J are TRBV5-1 and TRBJ1-5; D not resolved. The germline V gene has CDR1 SGHRS and CDR2 YFSETQ. This CDR3 is 15 amino acids long. The V and J ends lost 0 bases and 1 base respectively, with 8 bases between them. The CDR3 sequence is CASSLDPGSNQPQHF. The CDR3 DNA is TGCGCCAGCAGCTTGGACCCGGGAAGCAATCAGCCCCAGCATTTT.

This clonotype has just one count. The rearrangement links TRBV6-6 to TRBJ2-6; maybe TRBD1 (5 bases). This CDR3 has 14 amino acids. Germline V gives CDR1 MNHNY, CDR2 SVGAGI (reference sequence). The V and J ends lost 11 bases and 0 bases respectively, with 11 bases between them. The CDR3 DNA reads as TGTGCCGGGTACCAGGGCTCTGGGGCCAACGTCCTGACTTTC. Protein: CAGYQGSGANVLTF.

Notes on this clonotype: A read error may explain this, as a much larger clone is one base away. V is TRBV12-3 or TRBV12-4 and J is TRBJ2-7; D is unresolved. Trimming cost V 3 bases and J 2 bases, with 2 bases left between them. The CDR3 runs 11 residues. CDR3 in amino acids: CASSFAYEQYF. In DNA, the CDR3 is TGTGCCAGCAGTTTCGCCTACGAGCAGTACTTC.

This clonotype has only a few counts. The chain uses TRBV7-9 and TRBJ2-1; the match to TRBD2 covers 10 bases. V shed 3 bases and J 7 bases; nucleotides not matched to a gene: 6. The CDR3 is 15 amino acids. Per the germline V gene, CDR1 is SEHNR and CDR2 is FQNEAQ (reference sequence). CDR3 coding DNA: TGTGCCAGCAGCTTTACTAGCGGGGTAGTTAATGAGCAGTTCTTC. It codes for CASSFTSGVVNEQFF.

This rearrangement joins TRBV7-3 to TRBJ2-3; D perhaps matches TRBD2 (6 bases). Germline assignment: CDR1 SGHTA and CDR2 FQGTGA. Trimming cost V 2 bases and J 2 bases, with 11 bases left between them. CDR3 length equals 15 residues. CDR3 sequence (DNA): TGTGCCAGCAGCTTAGGAGGGGCTCCCACAGATACGCAGTATTTT. Translating gives CASSLGGAPTDTQYF. Combining the CDR3 with reference TRBV7-3 and TRBJ2-3 gives the whole variable domain GAGVSQTPSNKVTEKGKYVELRCDPISGHTALYWYRQSLGQGPEFLIYFQGTGAADDSGLPNDRFFAVRPEGSVSTLKIQRTERGDSAVYLCASSLGGAPTDTQYFGPGTRLTVL.

This clonotype was seen a handful of times. The chain links TRBV20-1 to TRBJ2-1, with TRBD2 matching 12 bases. The CDR3 length is 15 residues. CDR1 is DFQATT, CDR2 SNEGSKA, per germline (reference sequence). Trimming removed 6 bases from V and 10 bases from J; junction bases left unmatched: 13. Here the CDR3 reads CSATPPTSGSGEQFF. CDR3 nucleotide sequence: TGCAGTGCCACCCCCCCGACTAGCGGGAGTGGGGAGCAGTTCTTC.

This clonotype was seen a handful of times. The rearrangement joins TRBV20-1 to TRBJ1-1; the D is unclear. V gave up 1 base and J gave up 1 base, with 10 bases separating them. CDR3 length: 14 residues. CDR1 and CDR2 (germline): DFQATT, SNEGSKA (reference sequence). The CDR3 nucleotides read TGCAGTGCTAGAGCCCTCCGGGGGAACACTGAAGCTTTCTTT. It is translated as CSARALRGNTEAFF.

V gene TRBV20-1 combines with J gene TRBJ2-5; no clear D gene. V dropped 4 bases and J dropped 3 bases, with 12 bases sitting between them. The CDR3 totals 13 residues. Germline CDR1 and CDR2: DFQATT and SNEGSKA (reference sequence). CDR3 protein: CSATGPRKETQYF. CDR3 nucleotides: TGCAGTGCTACAGGACCGCGAAAAGAGACCCAGTACTTC.

Ten or more counts support this clonotype. This rearrangement joins TRBV18 to TRBJ2-7, with D unclear. Germline lookup yields CDR1 KGHSH and CDR2 LQKENI. The CDR3 has 14 amino acids. Trimming took off 3 bases at V and 2 bases at J, with 11 bases between the two ends. The CDR3 region has the DNA TGTGCCAGCTCACCCTCTAACTCGGCCTACGAGCAGTACTTC. Amino acids: CASSPSNSAYEQYF.

Ten or more counts support this clonotype. The chain employs TRBV20-1 and TRBJ2-3; 10 bases agree with TRBD1. The CDR3 consists of 14 residues. V dropped 5 bases and J dropped 5; count of bases not matched to a gene: 7. Germline CDR1 DFQATT, CDR2 SNEGSKA (reference sequence). CDR3 sequence (DNA): TGCAGTGCTGTTTATGGGACAGGGGTAGATACGCAGTATTTT. Protein product: CSAVYGTGVDTQYF.

The CDR3: CSVDKGENTEAFF. The CDR3 DNA is TGCAGCGTTGATAAGGGGGAGAACACTGAAGCTTTCTTT. The chain joins TRBV29-1 to TRBJ1-1, with D perhaps matching TRBD1 (6 bases). The V and J ends lost 3 bases and 1 base respectively, with 9 bases between them. The CDR3 runs 13 residues. Germline assignment: CDR1 SQVTM and CDR2 ANQGSEA.

CDR3 nucleotides: TGTGCCAGCACCCCATTCCTGAGCTCCTACAATGAGCAGTTCTTC. Protein product: CASTPFLSSYNEQFF. This chain links TRBV6-2 or TRBV6-3 with TRBJ2-1; D not resolved. The V gene lost 7 bases and the J gene lost 0 bases, with 13 bases spanning the gap. The germline gives CDR1 MNHEY, CDR2 SVGEGT. The CDR3 runs 15 residues.

This clonotype was recorded only once. This CDR3 is CASSIPSGSFSNEQFF. The CDR3 DNA is TGTGCCAGTAGTATACCTAGCGGGAGTTTCAGCAATGAGCAGTTCTTC. The chain carries TRBV19 and TRBJ2-1; 10 nucleotides align to TRBD2. V gave up 2 bases and J gave up 6 bases; unmatched junction bases: 7. Germline-derived CDR1 and CDR2 are LNHDA and SQIVND (reference sequence). The length of the CDR3 is 16 residues.

This clonotype was detected a few times. The chain couples TRBV2 to TRBJ2-1, with D possibly TRBD1 on 6 matching bases. CDR1 is SNHLY and CDR2 is FYNNEI in the germline V gene. The CDR3 is 15 amino acids. V dropped 6 bases and J dropped 3 bases, with 15 bases sitting between them. This chain's CDR3 is CASRAKTGDYNEQFF. The CDR3 coding sequence is TGTGCCAGCAGGGCAAAGACAGGTGACTACAATGAGCAGTTCTTC.

This clonotype was picked up many times. The rearrangement links TRBV20-1 to TRBJ1-6; D gene ambiguous. CDR1 and CDR2 from the germline V gene are DFQATT and SNEGSKA (reference sequence). This CDR3 region has 14 residues. Between the trimmed V and J ends, which lost 0 bases and 8 bases, there was a span of 11 bases. The CDR3 reads CSARDLQADSPLHF. For the CDR3, the DNA is TGCAGTGCTAGAGATTTGCAGGCGGATTCACCCCTCCACTTT.

This clonotype was counted many times. This rearrangement joins TRBV11-3 to TRBJ2-5, with 7 bases fitting TRBD1. V shed 4 bases and J 1 base; nucleotides not matched to a gene: 3. The CDR3 runs 14 residues. Germline V CDR1 and CDR2: SGHNT, YENEEA. CDR3 DNA sequence: TGTGCCAGCAGCTCATACAGGGGCCAAGAGACCCAGTACTTC. It is translated as CASSSYRGQETQYF. Full variable domain (outside the CDR3, taken from reference TRBV11-3 and TRBJ2-5): EAGVVQSPRYKIIEKKQPVAFWCNPISGHNTLYWYLQNLGQGPELLIRYENEEAVDDSQLPKDRFSAERLKGVDSTLKIQPAELGDSAVYLCASSSYRGQETQYFGPGTRLLVL.

This clonotype has at least ten counts. The junction and the germline gene differ at one end; a read error may be behind it. The chain carries TRBV5-1 and TRBJ1-2; D unclear. This CDR3 region has 13 residues. Germline values: CDR1 SGHRS, CDR2 YFSETQ. CDR3 in amino acids: CASSLGPNYGYTF. In DNA form, the CDR3 reads TGTGCCAGCAGTTTAGGGCCCAACTATGGCTACACCTTC.

This clonotype was counted a few times. This rearrangement joins TRBV29-1 to TRBJ1-4; D not certain. Germline assignment: CDR1 SQVTM and CDR2 ANQGSEA. This CDR3 region has 14 residues. V dropped 0 bases and J dropped 8 bases, with 13 bases sitting between them. DNA of the CDR3: TGCAGCGTTGAAGATCACGGAGGGAGGGAAAAACTGTTTTTT. Its translation is CSVEDHGGREKLFF.

This clonotype was observed a few times. The chain recombines TRBV19 with TRBJ1-4, with D perhaps TRBD1 (6 bases). V was cut by 6 bases and J by 7 bases, with 21 bases left in between. The CDR3 loop spans 16 amino acids. Looked up from germline, CDR1 is LNHDA and CDR2 is SQIVND (reference sequence). CDR3 DNA: TGTGCCAGTAGCCCCGCTTTGGGGGGGGCTGGTGAAAAACTGTTTTTT. This encodes CASSPALGGAGEKLFF.

The CDR3 sequence is CSARDRGLETQYF. CDR3 nucleotides: TGCAGTGCTAGAGATAGGGGCTTAGAGACCCAGTACTTC. This chain connects TRBV20-1 to TRBJ2-5; weak D call: TRBD1 (5 bases). The CDR3 length is 13 residues. The germline V and J ends were trimmed by 0 bases and 4 bases, with 9 bases remaining between them. Germline CDR1 is DFQATT and CDR2 is SNEGSKA (reference sequence).

The table lists this clonotype with a few counts. This sequence joins TRBV4-3 and TRBJ1-1, with D possibly matching TRBD1 (5 bases). The CDR3 spans 14 residues. Looked up from germline, CDR1 is LGHNA and CDR2 is YSLEER. V was cut by 0 bases and J by 8 bases, with 13 bases left in between. DNA of the CDR3: TGCGCCAGCAGCCAAGAGTTCGGGACCGAGGAAGCTTTCTTT. Translating it yields CASSQEFGTEEAFF.

In its sample, this clonotype was seen many times. The chain links TRBV6-5 to TRBJ1-2, with D perhaps matching TRBD1 (6 bases). This CDR3 contains 18 residues. Germline CDR1 MNHEY, CDR2 SVGAGI. Between the trimmed V and J ends, which lost 2 bases and 7 bases, there was a span of 26 bases. The CDR3 loop is CASSYRELVRGGASGYTF. The CDR3 DNA sequence: TGTGCCAGCAGTTACCGGGAACTGGTACGGGGGGGGGCTTCTGGCTACACCTTC.

The chain joins TRBV6-1 to TRBJ1-1; D is possibly TRBD1 (6 bases). Trimming took off 5 bases at V and 4 bases at J, with 14 bases between the two ends. The germline gives CDR1 MNHNS, CDR2 SASEGT. The CDR3 has 14 amino acids. CDR3 sequence: CASSLLRGATEAFF. The CDR3 DNA reads as TGTGCCAGCAGTCTCCTCCGGGGGGCCACTGAAGCTTTCTTT.

Many counts were recorded for this clonotype. The junction does not match germline at one end; this may be a read error. This rearrangement joins TRBV6-2 or TRBV6-3 to TRBJ2-7; TRBD1 agrees at 9 bases. Germline values: CDR1 MNHEY, CDR2 SVGEGT. This CDR3 spans 13 amino acids. CDR3 loop: CASSWTDRGPFGF. The CDR3 DNA is TGTGCCAGCAGTTGGACGGACAGGGGCCCTTTCGGCTTC.

This clonotype showed up many times. The genes are TRBV6-2 or TRBV6-3 and TRBJ2-7; D unresolved. This CDR3 has 14 residues. Germline lookup yields CDR1 MNHEY and CDR2 SVGEGT. The germline V and J ends were trimmed by 0 bases and 2 bases, with 8 bases remaining between them. The CDR3 here is CASSYSLGPYEQYF. CDR3 coding DNA: TGTGCCAGCAGTTACTCGTTAGGACCCTACGAGCAGTACTTC.

This clonotype was seen repeatedly, ten times or more. The gene calls are TRBV12-3 or TRBV12-4 and TRBJ2-7; the match to TRBD2 covers 8 bases. The CDR3 length is 14 residues. Losses at the gene ends were 6 bases for V and 0 bases for J; bases not matched to a gene: 4. The CDR3 sequence: CASRAGGSSYEQYF. CDR3 sequence (DNA): TGTGCCAGCAGGGCGGGAGGCAGCTCCTACGAGCAGTACTTC.

The chain is built from TRBV19 and TRBJ1-5, with 7 bases aligning to TRBD1. V was pared by 2 bases and J by 8 bases, with 12 bases of the junction left unmatched. The CDR3 totals 16 residues. Germline CDR1 reads LNHDA; CDR2 reads SQIVND (reference sequence). CDR3 coding DNA: TGTGCCAGTAGTATACCCCGACAGGGCACTATCAAGCCCCAGCATTTT. Its translation is CASSIPRQGTIKPQHF.

This clonotype was counted at least ten times. The chain links TRBV29-1 to TRBJ1-1; 10 bases fit TRBD1. J lost 2 bases, V lost 4 bases, and 7 bases had no gene match. The germline V gene has CDR1 SQVTM and CDR2 ANQGSEA. The CDR3 has 15 residues. This CDR3 is CSVARDRGDNTEAFF. The CDR3 nucleotides are TGCAGCGTTGCTCGGGACAGGGGCGACAACACTGAAGCTTTCTTT. Based on the CDR3 plus reference TRBV29-1 and TRBJ1-1, the full variable domain is SAVISQKPSRDICQRGTSLTIQCQVDSQVTMMFWYRQQPGQSLTLIATANQGSEATYESGFVIDKFPISRPNLTFSTLTVSNMSPEDSSIYLCSVARDRGDNTEAFFGQGTRLTVV.

This chain uses TRBV20-1 with TRBJ1-2; 7 bases align to TRBD1. The length of the CDR3 is 15 residues. V dropped 3 bases and J dropped 4; count of bases not matched to a gene: 11. The germline V gene has CDR1 DFQATT and CDR2 SNEGSKA (reference sequence). CDR3 DNA sequence: TGCAGTGCTAGCGGTTCAGGCGCAGGGGGCTATGGCTACACCTTC. It yields the protein CSASGSGAGGYGYTF.

Many counts were recorded for this clonotype. V gene TRBV24-1 combines with J gene TRBJ2-2, with D unresolved. The CDR3 is 13 amino acids. Trimming stripped 5 bases from V and 7 bases from J, with 10 bases between. Germline V gives CDR1 KGHDR, CDR2 SFDVKD. The CDR3 region is CATSGPGLGELFF. CDR3 DNA: TGTGCCACCAGTGGTCCCGGTCTCGGGGAGCTGTTTTTT.

V and J are TRBV29-1 and TRBJ1-1, with D possibly TRBD1 on 6 matching bases. Germline-derived CDR1 and CDR2 are SQVTM and ANQGSEA. The CDR3 sequence is 14 residues long. Between the trimmed V and J ends, which lost 5 bases and 6 bases, there was a span of 19 bases. Here the CDR3 reads CSVKLDRPGAEAFF. CDR3 nucleotide sequence: TGCAGCGTTAAATTGGACAGACCTGGCGCTGAAGCTTTCTTT.